What follows are 21 T cell receptor beta chains derived from one specimen sequenced in a study of T cell responses to AZD1222 COVID-19 vaccine. The data were produced by immunoSEQ multiplex PCR, yet TCRdb's version contains in-frame clones alone and is incomplete. The data show some 100,000 clones, 75% to 90% seen once. The material sequenced was peripheral blood, taken 28 days after the second AZD1222 dose. Receptors originate from an adult who received the AZD1222 COVID-19 vaccine.

In this sample, this clone turned up once. This chain joins TRBV12-5 and TRBJ1-4; possible D gene TRBD1, 5 bases. This CDR3 has 15 amino acids. CDR1 and CDR2 (germline): LGHNT, FRNRAP. The ends were cut back, 7 bases at V and 0 bases at J, with 12 bases in the middle. In DNA form, the CDR3 reads TGTGCTAGTGCCCTCGACAGCGCAACTAATGAAAAACTGTTTTTT. The encoded protein is CASALDSATNEKLFF. The variable domain in full, completed from reference TRBV12-5 and TRBJ1-4, reads DARVTQTPRHKVTEMGQEVTMRCQPILGHNTVFWYRQTMMQGLELLAYFRNRAPLDDSGMPKDRFSAEMPDATLATLKIQPSEPRDSAVYFCASALDSATNEKLFFGSGTQLSVL.

This clone showed up just once. The chain joins TRBV6-5 to TRBJ1-5; unclear D gene. Germline values: CDR1 MNHEY, CDR2 SVGAGI. The CDR3 contains 14 residues. Trimming removed 7 bases from V and 3 bases from J, with 13 bases in between. The CDR3: CASTPPGNNQPQHF. CDR3 coding DNA: TGTGCCAGCACCCCCCCGGGGAACAATCAGCCCCAGCATTTT.

CDR3 DNA: TGTGCCAGCAGTCCCACCGGGACAGGGGCTGAAAAACTGTTTTTT. This gives the protein CASSPTGTGAEKLFF. The chain joins TRBV7-2 to TRBJ1-4, with 10 positions matching TRBD1. The J segment lost 7 bases and the V segment lost 6 bases, leaving 8 bases of the junction unmatched. The CDR3 extends over 15 amino acids. Germline V gene sequence: CDR1 SGHTA, CDR2 FQGNSA. Complete variable domain (other parts from reference TRBV7-2 and TRBJ1-4): GAGVSQSPSNKVTEKGKDVELRCDPISGHTALYWYRQSLGQGLEFLIYFQGNSAPDKSGLPSDRFSAERTGGSVSTLTIQRTQQEDSAVYLCASSPTGTGAEKLFFGSGTQLSVL.

The chain has TRBV5-1 and TRBJ1-2; a weak D match, TRBD1 (6 bases). Germline loops: CDR1 SGHRS, CDR2 YFSETQ. Trimming shortened V by 2 bases and J by 6 bases, and 14 bases separated the two germline ends. The CDR3 has 14 amino acids. This CDR3 reads CASSLVAGEDGYTF. The CDR3 DNA reads TGCGCCAGCAGCTTAGTGGCAGGGGAAGATGGCTACACCTTC.

The rearrangement links TRBV6-5 to TRBJ2-7, with unresolved D. The CDR3 spans 13 residues. In germline, CDR1 is MNHEY, CDR2 SVGAGI. The V gene lost 2 bases and the J gene lost 2 bases, with 7 bases spanning the gap. The CDR3 region has the DNA TGTGCCAGCAGTTACGACTGGACCTACGAGCAGTACTTC. Translated, it gives CASSYDWTYEQYF.

The gene calls are TRBV7-8 and TRBJ2-7; D possibly corresponds to TRBD2 (6 bases). Germline CDR1 is SGHVS and CDR2 is FQNEAQ. Trimming removed 3 bases from V and 6 bases from J, with 15 bases in between. The CDR3 has 14 residues. CDR3: CASSFAGPEGEQYF. CDR3 sequence (DNA): TGTGCCAGCAGCTTTGCGGGACCCGAGGGCGAGCAGTACTTC.

J is TRBJ1-1 and V is TRBV3-1 (or the pseudogene TRBV3-2); D perhaps matches TRBD1 (6 bases). Between the trimmed V and J ends, which lost 1 base and 4 bases, there was a span of 19 bases. Germline CDR1 reads LGHDT; CDR2 reads YNNKEL (reference sequence). The CDR3 is made up of 17 amino acids. CDR3 DNA: TGTGCCAGCAGCCAAGTTGCCGGTGGCAGGGGTGTCACTGAAGCTTTCTTT. As protein: CASSQVAGGRGVTEAFF.

This chain connects TRBV27 to TRBJ1-2; TRBD1 aligns across 11 bases. The CDR3 covers 17 residues. Per the germline V gene, CDR1 is MNHEY and CDR2 is SMNVEV (reference sequence). V was pared by 2 bases and J by 1 base, with 6 bases of the junction left unmatched. The CDR3 here is CASSLRGGQGVNYGYTF. Written as DNA, the CDR3 is TGTGCCAGCAGTTTACGGGGGGGACAGGGGGTTAACTATGGCTACACCTTC.

V is TRBV28 and J is TRBJ1-4, with TRBD1 matching over 8 bases. Looked up from germline, CDR1 is MDHEN and CDR2 is SYDVKM. The length of the CDR3 is 12 residues. The V segment lost 4 bases and the J segment 16 bases; nucleotides outside the gene matches: 8. CDR3 amino acids: CASSYIDRGRFF. DNA for the CDR3: TGTGCCAGCAGTTACATCGACAGGGGAAGGTTTTTT.

The chain joins TRBV5-1 to TRBJ2-7, with no clear D. This CDR3 spans 14 amino acids. Looked up from germline, CDR1 is SGHRS and CDR2 is YFSETQ. Trimming took off 6 bases at V and 2 bases at J, with 15 bases between the two ends. For the CDR3, the DNA is TGCGCCAGCATGCTACGAACTGGGACCTACGAGCAGTACTTC. Encoded protein: CASMLRTGTYEQYF. The whole variable domain, filled in from reference TRBV5-1 and TRBJ2-7, reads KAGVTQTPRYLIKTRGQQVTLSCSPISGHRSVSWYQQTPGQGLQFLFEYFSETQRNKGNFPGRFSGRQFSNSRSEMNVSTLELGDSALYLCASMLRTGTYEQYFGPGTRLTVT.

The chain carries TRBV15 and TRBJ2-5, with TRBD1 matching 10 bases. V was clipped by 4 bases and J by 8 bases; unmatched bases: 7. The CDR3 runs 14 residues. Germline V gene lookup returns CDR1 LNHNV and CDR2 YYDKDF (reference sequence). The CDR3 DNA sequence: TGTGCCACCAGCAAGGGACAGGGGACAGGAACCCAGTACTTC. Translated: CATSKGQGTGTQYF.

This chain links TRBV19 with TRBJ1-4; 10 bases map to TRBD1. The CDR3 contains 14 residues. Germline CDR1 reads LNHDA; CDR2 reads SQIVND (reference sequence). V shed 6 bases and J 6 bases; nucleotides not matched to a gene: 4. Here the CDR3 reads CASRPGQGYEKLFF. The DNA of the CDR3 is TGTGCCAGTAGACCGGGACAGGGGTATGAAAAACTGTTTTTT.

The rearrangement links TRBV14 to TRBJ2-1; the D is unclear. Germline V lookup: CDR1 SGHDN, CDR2 FVKESK. CDR3 length equals 16 residues. V was clipped by 4 bases and J by 4 bases, with 17 bases between them. The chain's CDR3 is CASSLLTQGFYNEQFF. The CDR3 coding sequence is TGTGCCAGCAGCCTCCTTACGCAAGGCTTTTACAATGAGCAGTTCTTC.

A note on this clone: A read error may account for a junction end that differs from germline. The rearrangement uses TRBV11-2 and TRBJ1-2; 7 bases are a match to TRBD1. This CDR3 has 13 residues. Looked up from germline, CDR1 is SGHAT and CDR2 is FQNNGV. CDR3 amino acids: CASSPQQGTQGAF. For the CDR3, the DNA is TGTGCCAGCAGCCCTCAACAGGGGACGCAGGGTGCCTTC.

This clone was found a few times. The rearrangement uses TRBV5-4 and TRBJ2-7; TRBD1 aligns across 9 bases. CDR1 SGHNT and CDR2 YYREEE come from the germline V gene (reference sequence). This CDR3 has 14 residues. J gave up 4 bases and V 3 bases, and 5 bases lay outside the gene matches. The CDR3 DNA sequence: TGTGCCAGCAGCTCAGACAGGGGGGTTTACGAGCAGTACTTC. This sequence encodes CASSSDRGVYEQYF.

Remarks on this clone: Relative to the germline gene, one junction end is altered; a read error may explain this. The V call is TRBV6-4, the J call TRBJ1-2; 8 bases align to TRBD1. This CDR3 region has 13 residues. The germline V gene has CDR1 MRHNA and CDR2 SNTAGT. CDR3 nucleotide sequence: TGTGCCAGCAGTGACTCGGAATTGGACAGGGAGATGTTC. It is translated as CASSDSELDREMF.

The CDR3 bases are TGTGCCAGCAGTTTCACAGATACGCAGTATTTT. It encodes CASSFTDTQYF. V gene TRBV28 combines with J gene TRBJ2-3, with unresolved D. Germline loops: CDR1 MDHEN, CDR2 SYDVKM. This CDR3 region has 11 residues. Trimming took off 3 bases at V and 2 bases at J, with 0 bases between the two ends.

This chain uses TRBV25-1 with TRBJ2-2; 7 nucleotides match TRBD2. The CDR3 runs 16 residues. V shed 5 bases, J shed 7 bases, and the junction held 13 bases outside the gene matches. Germline lookup yields CDR1 MGHDK and CDR2 SYGVNS. CDR3 protein: CASSNTLRETGGELFF. In DNA, the CDR3 is TGTGCCAGCAGTAATACTTTGCGGGAGACGGGCGGGGAGCTGTTTTTT.

Only one count was recorded for this clone. V gene TRBV6-4 combines with J gene TRBJ2-6; D may be TRBD1 (6 bases). Trimming removed 4 bases from V and 16 bases from J, with 14 bases in between. CDR3 size: 12 residues. Germline V gives CDR1 MRHNA, CDR2 SNTAGT. The CDR3 DNA sequence: TGTGCCAGCAGTGCTTGGGGGCAGGGACTGACTTTC. Its translation: CASSAWGQGLTF.

The V and J genes are TRBV23-1 and TRBJ2-7, with D perhaps TRBD1 or TRBD2 (6 bases each). TRBV23-1 is recorded as an ORF, its role being uncertain. Deletions cut 4 bases from V and 3 bases from J, with 13 bases between. The CDR3 totals 14 residues. The CDR3 coding sequence is TGCGCCAGCAGTCGGCAAGGGGGGATCTACGAGCAGTACTTC. It translates to CASSRQGGIYEQYF.

The gene calls are TRBV14 and TRBJ1-3; D gene ambiguous. V lost 4 bases, J lost 0 bases, and 19 bases lay in between. This CDR3 comprises 18 residues. The germline V gene has CDR1 SGHDN and CDR2 FVKESK. The CDR3 region has the DNA TGTGCCAGCAGCCGGGAAGAGGGTTGGAGAAACTCTGGAAACACCATATATTTT. It encodes CASSREEGWRNSGNTIYF. Together with reference TRBV14 and TRBJ1-3, the CDR3 gives the full variable domain: EAGVTQFPSHSVIEKGQTVTLRCDPISGHDNLYWYRRVMGKEIKFLLHFVKESKQDESGMPNNRFLAERTGGTYSTLKVQPAELEDSGVYFCASSREEGWRNSGNTIYFGEGSWLTVV.